What follows are 10 T cell receptor beta chains derived from one specimen sequenced in a study of cytomegalovirus exposure and HLA in healthy donors. PCR primers comprised 60 Vbeta and 13 Jbeta primers. Clones were sequenced by immunoSEQ multiplex PCR, and TCRdb holds only the in-frame ones, with some missing. The repertoire includes just under 150,000 clones, around 85% of them detected once, and approximately 2.9% sits in the top ten. The sample comprised PBMCs. All receptors derive from a young woman in good health and CMV-seronegative.

The chain links TRBV28 to TRBJ2-5; D is unresolved. The CDR3 covers 14 residues. V lost 3 bases, J lost 3 bases, and 11 bases lay in between. CDR1 is MDHEN and CDR2 is SYDVKM in the germline V gene. The DNA of the CDR3 is TGTGCCAGCAGTTTCGGCGGTTATGAAGAGACCCAGTACTTC. Amino acids: CASSFGGYEETQYF. The full variable domain, rest sourced from reference TRBV28 and TRBJ2-5, is DVKVTQSSRYLVKRTGEKVFLECVQDMDHENMFWYRQDPGLGLRLIYFSYDVKMKEKGDIPEGYSVSREKKERFSLILESASTNQTSMYLCASSFGGYEETQYFGPGTRLLVL.

The chain couples TRBV7-9 to TRBJ2-2; D unresolved. Trimming stripped 10 bases from V and 3 bases from J, with 24 bases between. Germline V gene sequence: CDR1 SEHNR, CDR2 FQNEAQ (reference sequence). This CDR3 comprises 17 residues. In DNA form, the CDR3 reads TGTGCCAACACACGCGGCGGCGGCGCTTCCGACACCGGGGAGCTGTTTTTT. Protein product: CANTRGGGASDTGELFF.

The chain has TRBV21-1 and TRBJ1-6; TRBD1, the D gene given by the table, was not confirmed from the DNA. TRBV21-1 is shown as a pseudogene. The CDR3 sequence is 14 residues long. Here the CDR3 DNA reads TGTGCCAGCAGCAACAGGGGACGCAATTCACCCCTCCACTTT. It translates to CASSNRGRNSPLHF.

This chain joins TRBV7-8 and TRBJ1-1; possible D gene TRBD1, 6 bases. Between the trimmed V and J ends, which lost 4 bases and 1 base, there was a span of 22 bases. The CDR3 length is 18 residues. The V gene's germline CDR1 is SGHVS and CDR2 FQNEAQ. CDR3 DNA sequence: TGTGCCAGCAGCTCGCAAGTAGGGACATCCTGGACGAACACTGAAGCTTTCTTT. Protein product: CASSSQVGTSWTNTEAFF.

The chain employs TRBV10-3 and TRBJ2-7, with a tentative D call TRBD1 (5 bases). There are 14 residues in the CDR3. V was pared by 3 bases and J by 2 bases, with 11 bases between. Germline lookup yields CDR1 ENHRY and CDR2 SYGVKD. The DNA of the CDR3 is TGTGCCATCAGTGACCGACAGCCCACCTACGAGCAGTACTTC. The encoded protein is CAISDRQPTYEQYF.

As concerns this clone: Other nucleotide sequences in the sample specify the same CDR3. The chain joins TRBV30 to TRBJ1-2; tentative D call: TRBD1 (5 bases). The ends were cut back, 3 bases at V and 2 bases at J, with 7 bases in the middle. The length of the CDR3 is 12 residues. Germline V gene lookup returns CDR1 GTSNPN and CDR2 SVGIG (reference sequence). CDR3 nucleotides: TGTGCCTGGAGCCCAGGGAACTATGGCTACACCTTC. This gives the protein CAWSPGNYGYTF.

The chain combines TRBV11-1 with TRBJ1-5, with 10 nucleotides matching TRBD1. CDR3 size: 15 residues. The V segment lost 5 bases and the J segment 2 bases; nucleotides outside the gene matches: 3. Looked up from germline, CDR1 is SGHAT and CDR2 is FQDESV (reference sequence). In DNA form, the CDR3 reads TGTGCCAGCAGCACCGGGACAGGGGGCAATCAGCCCCAGCATTTT. It is translated as CASSTGTGGNQPQHF.

This chain links TRBV5-5 with TRBJ2-7; 7 bases are a match to TRBD1. Trimming at V came to 4 bases and at J to 3 bases, leaving 7 bases not matched to a gene. Per the germline V gene, CDR1 is SGHKS and CDR2 is YYEKEE (reference sequence). There are 14 residues in the CDR3. This CDR3 reads CASSRTGTDYEQYF. The CDR3 coding sequence is TGTGCCAGCAGCAGAACCGGGACAGACTACGAGCAGTACTTC.

The gene calls are TRBV5-1 and TRBJ1-4, with D unclear. The germline V gene encodes CDR1 SGHRS and CDR2 YFSETQ. V shed 0 bases and J shed 8 bases, with 11 bases lying between them. The CDR3 is 14 residues long. CDR3 sequence reads: CASSLGGVDEKLFF. CDR3 nucleotides: TGCGCCAGCAGCTTGGGCGGGGTGGACGAAAAACTGTTTTTT.

This chain connects TRBV27 to TRBJ1-3; TRBD1 is a possible D gene (5 bases). This CDR3 contains 17 residues. Trimming stripped 5 bases from V and 8 bases from J, with 25 bases between. CDR1 and CDR2 (germline): MNHEY, SMNVEV (reference sequence). The chain's CDR3 is CASSQPWWGREVDTIYF. For the CDR3, the DNA is TGTGCCAGCAGTCAGCCATGGTGGGGCAGGGAAGTAGACACCATATATTTT.